One sample yielded the 19 T cell receptor beta chains listed below, sequenced in a study of CD8 T cells in ankylosing spondylitis. TCRdb independently ran MiXCR on the 5' RACE reads; one entry per CDR3 protein. The sample records roughly 450,000 distinct CDR3 sequences, around 26% being singletons. These receptors are not linked to any known antigen. Study outcomes and limitations: Fewer than ten highly homologous variants made up a TCR beta motif, and this motif appeared characteristic of ankylosing spondylitis blood.

Sequenced: blood, either unsorted or a sorted T cell fraction (not recorded which). All receptors derive from a male donor with ankylosing spondylitis.

The chain recombines TRBV7-9 with TRBJ2-1, with a weak D call TRBD1 (6 bases). The CDR3 loop spans 15 amino acids. CDR1 and CDR2 from the germline V gene are SEHNR and FQNEAQ (reference sequence). V was pared by 4 bases and J by 1 base, with 11 bases between. CDR3 DNA: TGTGCCAGCAGCTACACAGGGAGATCCTACAATGAGCAGTTCTTC. Translating it yields CASSYTGRSYNEQFF.

This clonotype was counted ten times or more. The rearrangement uses TRBV5-6 and TRBJ1-2; D unclear. CDR1 is SGHDT, CDR2 YYEEEE, per germline. The CDR3 sequence is 14 residues long. Trimming took off 0 bases at V and 3 bases at J, with 9 bases between the two ends. The CDR3 coding sequence is TGTGCCAGCAGCTTGGTGGAAAATGACTATGGCTACACCTTC. Amino acid sequence: CASSLVENDYGYTF.

This clonotype was picked up many times. A much larger clone lies one base from this, so it may be a read error. DNA for the CDR3: TGTGCCAGCAGCTTAGATCTGAACACCGGGGAGCTGTTTTTT. Protein: CASSLDLNTGELFF. The genes are TRBV11-2 and TRBJ2-2; D unresolved. The CDR3 extends over 14 amino acids. CDR1 is SGHAT and CDR2 is FQNNGV in the germline V gene. V lost 0 bases and J lost 1, with 3 bases in between.

V and J are TRBV7-2 and TRBJ1-2; D is uncertain. The germline gives CDR1 SGHTA, CDR2 FQGNSA. The germline V and J ends were trimmed by 1 base and 0 bases, with 9 bases remaining between them. The CDR3 loop spans 15 amino acids. CDR3 in amino acids: CASSLGPGANYGYTF. CDR3 sequence (DNA): TGTGCCAGCAGCTTAGGGCCCGGAGCTAACTATGGCTACACCTTC.

V usage is TRBV20-1 and J usage is TRBJ2-7; D might be TRBD1 (5 bases). The CDR3 consists of 11 residues. The ends were cut back, 3 bases at V and 2 bases at J, with 5 bases in the middle. Germline V gene data show CDR1 as DFQATT and CDR2 as SNEGSKA (reference sequence). The CDR3 here is CSASRAYEQYF. The CDR3 nucleotides are TGCAGTGCTAGCAGGGCCTACGAGCAGTACTTC.

This clonotype occurred a few times. The rearrangement links TRBV21-1 to TRBJ2-1; the D call in the table, TRBD2, was not verified against the DNA. TRBV21-1 represents a pseudogene. This CDR3 is built from 17 residues. The CDR3: CASSKHRLAGLNNEQFF. The CDR3 region has the DNA TGTGCCAGCAGCAAACACCGACTAGCGGGATTGAACAATGAGCAGTTCTTC.

This clonotype was seen a few times. The V and J genes are TRBV3-1 and TRBJ2-1, with a weak D call TRBD2 (6 bases). V was shortened by 4 bases and J by 12 bases, with 28 bases between the two germline ends. Germline values: CDR1 LGHDT, CDR2 YNNKEL (reference sequence). The CDR3 has 17 amino acids. CDR3 nucleotide sequence: TGTGCCAGCAGCCGTAATCATCCGGGACCGACTTGGAGGGGGCAGTTCTTC. Translating it yields CASSRNHPGPTWRGQFF.

This clonotype was detected only once. The chain carries TRBV15 and TRBJ2-7; no clear D. The CDR3 loop spans 13 amino acids. Germline loops: CDR1 LNHNV, CDR2 YYDKDF (reference sequence). Trimming removed 2 bases at V and 4 bases at J, with 9 bases between. The CDR3 loop reads CATSRTSSYEQYF. In nucleotides, the CDR3 is TGTGCCACCAGCAGAACAAGTTCTTACGAGCAGTACTTC.

There are a few counts of this clonotype. The V call is TRBV29-1, the J call TRBJ2-4; 7 nucleotides align to TRBD1. With 3 bases clipped from V and 5 bases from J, the junction kept 7 bases outside the gene matches. This CDR3 contains 14 residues. The germline CDR1 and CDR2 sequences are SQVTM and ANQGSEA. CDR3 nucleotide sequence: TGCAGCGTTGAGAGGGGGCAGGGCCAAAACATTCAGTACTTC. Translated: CSVERGQGQNIQYF.

The genes are TRBV6-1 and TRBJ2-4; D call uncertain. The length of the CDR3 is 18 residues. V lost 2 bases to trimming and J lost 0 bases, with 17 bases between them. The germline gives CDR1 MNHNS, CDR2 SASEGT. CDR3 sequence (DNA): TGTGCCAGCAGTGAATTCGGGCTTTCTTTCATAGCCAAAAACATTCAGTACTTC. Protein sequence: CASSEFGLSFIAKNIQYF.

This clonotype has just a few counts. In DNA form, the CDR3 reads TGCAGTGCCCAAATGAACACTGAAGCTTTCTTT. Translation: CSAQMNTEAFF. The chain couples TRBV20-1 to TRBJ1-1; D ambiguous. This CDR3 contains 11 residues. V dropped 6 bases and J dropped 0 bases, with 5 bases sitting between them. Germline V gives CDR1 DFQATT, CDR2 SNEGSKA (reference sequence).

This clonotype appeared a few times. V and J are TRBV4-2 and TRBJ1-5, with 7 bases matching TRBD1. Germline-derived CDR1 and CDR2 are LGHNA and YNFKEQ. Trimming removed 0 bases from V and 2 bases from J; junction bases left unmatched: 7. The CDR3 has 17 amino acids. CDR3 in DNA: TGTGCCAGCAGCCAAGATCTGATTGGACAGGGCAATCAGCCCCAGCATTTT. This encodes CASSQDLIGQGNQPQHF.

The V gene is TRBV7-9, the J gene TRBJ2-1; 12 nucleotides match TRBD2. V lost 0 bases and J lost 8; bases outside the gene matches: 5. The V gene's germline CDR1 is SEHNR and CDR2 FQNEAQ (reference sequence). The CDR3 length is 16 residues. The CDR3 sequence is CASSLAASGRAYEQFF. In DNA form, the CDR3 reads TGTGCCAGCAGCTTAGCGGCTAGCGGGAGGGCCTATGAGCAGTTCTTC.

This clonotype has a handful of counts. This chain links TRBV2 with TRBJ2-1; tentatively, D is TRBD2 (6 bases). From germline, CDR1 is SNHLY and CDR2 FYNNEI. V lost 7 bases to trimming and J lost 9 bases, with 16 bases between them. The CDR3 spans 13 residues. In nucleotides, the CDR3 is TGTGCCAGCATTCTGACTAGTGGTAGTGAGCAGTTCTTC. This translates into CASILTSGSEQFF.

The rearrangement links TRBV6-1 to TRBJ2-7; 9 positions match TRBD2. Germline CDR1 and CDR2: MNHNS and SASEGT. The junction had 11 bases not matched to a gene; V was cut back by 1 base and J by 4 bases. The CDR3 length is 17 residues. CDR3 protein: CASSEGPSGAMGYEQYF. The CDR3 DNA reads TGTGCCAGCAGTGAAGGGCCTAGCGGGGCCATGGGGTACGAGCAGTACTTC.

The chain joins TRBV6-1 to TRBJ2-7; a possible D gene is TRBD2 (5 bases). Trimming cost V 6 bases and J 6 bases, with 24 bases left between them. The CDR3 has 16 amino acids. Germline values: CDR1 MNHNS, CDR2 SASEGT. The CDR3 DNA follows: TGTGCCAGCAGACCCCTAGCAGGTGGATATTCTGGCGAGCAGTACGTC. This codes for CASRPLAGGYSGEQYV.

This clonotype was observed a handful of times. The chain employs TRBV10-1 and TRBJ1-2; D gene uncertain. Trimming removed 4 bases at V and 5 bases at J, with 17 bases between. Germline values: CDR1 WNHNN, CDR2 SYGVQD (reference sequence). The CDR3 covers 15 residues. CDR3 nucleotides: TGCGCCAGCAGTGGGGCCCTAGGGCCCGGGTATGGCTACACCTTC. This gives the protein CASSGALGPGYGYTF.

The table lists this clonotype with a few counts. The rearrangement links TRBV18 to TRBJ1-1; D is unclear. V lost 0 bases to trimming and J lost 1 base, with 18 bases between them. Germline V gene data show CDR1 as KGHSH and CDR2 as LQKENI. This CDR3 region has 18 residues. CDR3 sequence: CASSPPTYTGSTNTEAFF. The CDR3 nucleotides read TGTGCCAGCTCACCACCGACTTATACGGGATCGACGAACACTGAAGCTTTCTTT.

As concerns this clonotype: Compared with germline, one end of the junction differs, possibly owing to a read error. The chain is built from TRBV18 and TRBJ2-3, with 8 bases matching TRBD2. CDR1 and CDR2 from the germline V gene are KGHSH and LQKENI. CDR3 size: 14 residues. The CDR3 nucleotides read TGTGTCAGCTCACGGCGGGGGGAGACAGATACGCAGTATTTT. This codes for CVSSRRGETDTQYF.